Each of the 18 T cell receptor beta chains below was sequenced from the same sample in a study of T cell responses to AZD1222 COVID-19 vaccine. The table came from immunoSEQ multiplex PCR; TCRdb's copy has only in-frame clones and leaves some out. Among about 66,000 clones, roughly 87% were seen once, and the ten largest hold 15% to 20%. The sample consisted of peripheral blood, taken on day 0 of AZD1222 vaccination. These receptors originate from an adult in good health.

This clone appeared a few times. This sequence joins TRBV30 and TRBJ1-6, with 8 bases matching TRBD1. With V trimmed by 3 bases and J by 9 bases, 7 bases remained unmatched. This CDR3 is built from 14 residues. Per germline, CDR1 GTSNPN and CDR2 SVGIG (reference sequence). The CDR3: CAWRDTGGSSPLHF. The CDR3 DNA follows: TGTGCCTGGAGGGATACAGGGGGTAGTTCACCCCTCCACTTT.

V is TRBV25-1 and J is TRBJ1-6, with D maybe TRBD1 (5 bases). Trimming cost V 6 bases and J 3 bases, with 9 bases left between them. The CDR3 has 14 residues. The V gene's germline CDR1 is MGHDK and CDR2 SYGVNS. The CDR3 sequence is CASRGQVYNSPLHF. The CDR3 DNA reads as TGTGCCAGCAGGGGGCAGGTCTATAATTCACCCCTCCACTTT.

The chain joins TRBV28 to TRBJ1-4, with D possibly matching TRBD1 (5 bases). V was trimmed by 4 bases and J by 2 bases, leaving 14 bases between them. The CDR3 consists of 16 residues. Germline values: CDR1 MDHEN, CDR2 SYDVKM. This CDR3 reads CASSSPEGPTNEKLFF. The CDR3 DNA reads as TGTGCCAGCAGTTCCCCTGAGGGGCCCACTAATGAAAAACTGTTTTTT.

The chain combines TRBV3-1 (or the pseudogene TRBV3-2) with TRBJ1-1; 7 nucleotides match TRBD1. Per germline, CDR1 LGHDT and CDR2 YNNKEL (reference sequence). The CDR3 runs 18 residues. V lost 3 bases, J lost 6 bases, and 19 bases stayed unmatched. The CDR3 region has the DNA TGTGCCAGCAGCCAGGCAGGGGGGGCGGATCTACTTGGGGCTGAAGCTTTCTTT. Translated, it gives CASSQAGGADLLGAEAFF.

This CDR3 is CAISAGGTDYGYTF. In DNA form, the CDR3 reads TGTGCCATCAGTGCAGGGGGAACCGACTATGGCTACACCTTC. The chain joins TRBV10-3 to TRBJ1-2, with 7 positions matching TRBD1. Germline CDR1 is ENHRY and CDR2 is SYGVKD. This CDR3 region has 14 residues. Trimming cost V 4 bases and J 3 bases; bases outside gene matches: 5.

The CDR3 region is CASSQGAAISTDTQYF. CDR3 in DNA: TGTGCCAGCAGCCAAGGGGCGGCGATTTCTACAGATACGCAGTATTTT. This chain connects TRBV3-1 (or the pseudogene TRBV3-2) to TRBJ2-3; the D is unclear. Trimming took 1 base from V and 3 from J, leaving 14 bases between them. CDR1 LGHDT and CDR2 YNNKEL come from the germline V gene (reference sequence). This CDR3 has 16 residues.

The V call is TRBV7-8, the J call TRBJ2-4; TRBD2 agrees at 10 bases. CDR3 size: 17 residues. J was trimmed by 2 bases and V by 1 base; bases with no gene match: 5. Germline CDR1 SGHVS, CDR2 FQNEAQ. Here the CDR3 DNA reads TGTGCCAGCAGCTTAGTCTTAGCGGGAGGCTCCAAAAACATTCAGTACTTC. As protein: CASSLVLAGGSKNIQYF.

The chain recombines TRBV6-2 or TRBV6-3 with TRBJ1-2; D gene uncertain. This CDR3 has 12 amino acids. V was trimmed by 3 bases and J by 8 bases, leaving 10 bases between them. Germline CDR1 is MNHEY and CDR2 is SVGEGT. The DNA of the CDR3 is TGTGCCAGCAGTTATGGGGAGGAGGGCTACACCTTC. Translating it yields CASSYGEEGYTF.

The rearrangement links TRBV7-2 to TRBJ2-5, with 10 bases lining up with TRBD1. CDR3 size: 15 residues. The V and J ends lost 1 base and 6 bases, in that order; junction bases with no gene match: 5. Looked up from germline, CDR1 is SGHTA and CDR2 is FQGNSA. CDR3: CASSLGQGAGKTQYF. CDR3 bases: TGTGCCAGCAGCTTAGGACAGGGGGCTGGGAAGACCCAGTACTTC.

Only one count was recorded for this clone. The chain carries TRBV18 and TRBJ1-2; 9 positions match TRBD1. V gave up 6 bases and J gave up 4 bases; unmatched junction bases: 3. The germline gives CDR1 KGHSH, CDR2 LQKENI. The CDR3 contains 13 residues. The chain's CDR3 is CASSMGQGYGYTF. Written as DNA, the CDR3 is TGTGCCAGCTCGATGGGACAGGGCTATGGCTACACCTTC.

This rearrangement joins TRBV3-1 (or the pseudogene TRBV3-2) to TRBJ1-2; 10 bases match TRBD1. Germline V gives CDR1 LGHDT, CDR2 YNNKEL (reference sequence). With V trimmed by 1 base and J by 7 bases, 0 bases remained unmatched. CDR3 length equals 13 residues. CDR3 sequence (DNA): TGTGCCAGCAGCCAAGGGACAGGGGGTGGCTACACCTTC. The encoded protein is CASSQGTGGGYTF.

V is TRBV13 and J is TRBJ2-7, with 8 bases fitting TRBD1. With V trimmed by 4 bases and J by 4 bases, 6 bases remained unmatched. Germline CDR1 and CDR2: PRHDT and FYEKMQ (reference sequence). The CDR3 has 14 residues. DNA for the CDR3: TGTGCCAGCAGCTCGGACAGGGATATTTACGAGCAGTACTTC. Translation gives CASSSDRDIYEQYF.

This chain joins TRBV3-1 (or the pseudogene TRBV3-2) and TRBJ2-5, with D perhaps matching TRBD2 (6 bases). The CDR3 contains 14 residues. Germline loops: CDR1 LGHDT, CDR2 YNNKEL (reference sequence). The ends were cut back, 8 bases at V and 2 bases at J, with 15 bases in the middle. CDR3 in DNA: TGTGCCAGCCGGCGGGGACCGCCGCAAGAGACCCAGTACTTC. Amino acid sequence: CASRRGPPQETQYF.

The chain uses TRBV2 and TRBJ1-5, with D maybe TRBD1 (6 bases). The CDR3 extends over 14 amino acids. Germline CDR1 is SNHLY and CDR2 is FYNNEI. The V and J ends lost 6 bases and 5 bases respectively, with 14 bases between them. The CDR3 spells CASSQRTDHQPQHF. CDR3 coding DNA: TGTGCCAGCAGCCAGAGGACAGACCATCAGCCCCAGCATTTT.

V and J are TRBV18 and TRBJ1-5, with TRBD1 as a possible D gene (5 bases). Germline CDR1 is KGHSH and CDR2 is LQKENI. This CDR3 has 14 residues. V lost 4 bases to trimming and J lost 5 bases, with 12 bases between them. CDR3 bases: TGTGCCAGCTCACAAGGGGCAGGAGATCAGCCCCAGCATTTT. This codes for CASSQGAGDQPQHF. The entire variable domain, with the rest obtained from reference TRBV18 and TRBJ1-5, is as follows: NAGVMQNPRHLVRRRGQEARLRCSPMKGHSHVYWYRQLPEEGLKFMVYLQKENIIDESGMPKERFSAEFPKEGPSILRIQQVVRGDSAAYFCASSQGAGDQPQHFGDGTRLSIL.

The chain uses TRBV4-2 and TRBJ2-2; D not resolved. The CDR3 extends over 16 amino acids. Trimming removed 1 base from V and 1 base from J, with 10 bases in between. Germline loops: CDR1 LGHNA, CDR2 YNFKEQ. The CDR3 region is CASSQVSRLNTGELFF. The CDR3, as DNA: TGTGCCAGCAGCCAAGTGAGCCGACTGAACACCGGGGAGCTGTTTTTT.

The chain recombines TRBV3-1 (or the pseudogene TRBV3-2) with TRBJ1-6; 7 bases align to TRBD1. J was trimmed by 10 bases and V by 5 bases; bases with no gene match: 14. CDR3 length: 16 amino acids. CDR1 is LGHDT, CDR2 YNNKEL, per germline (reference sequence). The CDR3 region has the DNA TGTGCCAGCAGCGTACGACAGGGAGGAGTAGGGTCACCCCTCCACTTT. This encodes CASSVRQGGVGSPLHF.

The CDR3 region is CASSLPLAGAYEQYF. CDR3 sequence (DNA): TGTGCCAGCAGTCTACCTCTGGCGGGAGCCTACGAGCAGTACTTC. The chain combines TRBV28 with TRBJ2-7, with 7 bases matching TRBD2. After removal of 5 bases from V and 2 bases from J, the junction contained 9 bases not matched to a gene. The CDR3 is made up of 15 amino acids. CDR1 and CDR2 from the germline V gene are MDHEN and SYDVKM.